This T cell receptor beta chain was retrieved from a study of shared clonotypes between healthy human individuals. For this clone: Its cognate antigen is unknown.

General study results and limits: Investigators collected only blood, and repertoires in tissues likely differ.

V shed 3 bases and J shed 7 bases, with 12 bases lying between them. CDR1 and CDR2 from the germline V gene are SNHLY and FYNNEI. This CDR3 is 13 amino acids long. CD8 cells classed as naive were CD45RO-negative and positively selected for CCR7, excluding terminally differentiated effector memory CD45RA+ cells. This table comes from immunoSEQ multiplex PCR, and its TCRdb copy is limited to in-frame clones, with some not included. Of roughly 2.1 million clones in the sample, approximately 94% were seen once. This sequence originates from a man aged 18 to 35 in good health. Some clones in this sample may be carry-over from other donors' samples. Sample: naive CD8+ T cells from PBMCs. This sequence joins TRBV2 and TRBJ1-1; the D gene is possibly TRBD1 (6 bases). CDR3 amino acids: CASSDPPGDEAFF. For the CDR3, the DNA is TGTGCCAGCAGTGACCCCCCAGGGGATGAAGCTTTCTTT.